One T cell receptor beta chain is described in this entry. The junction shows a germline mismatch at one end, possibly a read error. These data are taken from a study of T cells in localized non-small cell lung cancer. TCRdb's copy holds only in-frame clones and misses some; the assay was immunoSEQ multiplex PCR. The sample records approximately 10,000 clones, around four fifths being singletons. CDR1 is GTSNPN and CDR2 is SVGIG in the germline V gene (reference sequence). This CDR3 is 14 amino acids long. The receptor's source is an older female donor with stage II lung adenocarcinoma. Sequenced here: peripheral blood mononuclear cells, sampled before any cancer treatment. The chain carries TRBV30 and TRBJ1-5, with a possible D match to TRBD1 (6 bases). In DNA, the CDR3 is TGTGCCCGGAGAGGAGGGGGGAGCAATCAGCCCCAGCATTTT. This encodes CARRGGGSNQPQHF.